One and the same sample provided the 25 T cell receptor beta chains below, sequenced in a study of T cell responses to AZD1222 COVID-19 vaccine (dated by TCRdb to about 2021). The label giving this sample's time point can be read as: baseline before first vaccination. The library was obtained by the immunoSEQ multiplex PCR assay. What TCRdb holds here is the immuneACCESS table cut down to in-frame rearrangements. Part of the clones is not present; checked against another copy, under half of the missing clones reflect an unresolved V gene, and the others are unexplained. In all, the sample holds under 150,000 clones, and approximately 94% of those were seen once. The ten largest clonotypes hold approximately 2% of the sample. The sequenced sample was peripheral blood, obtained on day 0 of AZD1222 vaccination. All receptors derive from an adult in good health.

V usage is TRBV11-1 and J usage is TRBJ1-4; D is ambiguous. Trimming took 5 bases from V and 7 from J, leaving 20 bases between them. The CDR3 spans 16 residues. The germline V gene encodes CDR1 SGHAT and CDR2 FQDESV (reference sequence). CDR3 sequence reads: CASSPLGKLGGEKLFF. Written as DNA, the CDR3 is TGTGCCAGCAGCCCTCTGGGGAAGCTAGGAGGTGAAAAACTGTTTTTT.

The chain is built from TRBV5-1 and TRBJ2-7, with TRBD1 identical over 8 bases. The CDR3 covers 14 residues. V gave up 4 bases and J gave up 1 base; unmatched junction bases: 4. Germline-derived CDR1 and CDR2 are SGHRS and YFSETQ. DNA of the CDR3: TGCGCCAGCAGCAGGGGGGACAGGTCCTACGAGCAGTACTTC. Translating gives CASSRGDRSYEQYF. The full variable domain, with the rest looked up from reference TRBV5-1 and TRBJ2-7, is KAGVTQTPRYLIKTRGQQVTLSCSPISGHRSVSWYQQTPGQGLQFLFEYFSETQRNKGNFPGRFSGRQFSNSRSEMNVSTLELGDSALYLCASSRGDRSYEQYFGPGTRLTVT.

This chain uses TRBV5-1 with TRBJ2-3, with D unresolved. Germline V gene data show CDR1 as SGHRS and CDR2 as YFSETQ. V shed 0 bases and J shed 0 bases, with 5 bases lying between them. This CDR3 has 14 amino acids. CDR3 sequence: CASSLAFSTDTQYF. CDR3 sequence (DNA): TGCGCCAGCAGCTTGGCGTTTAGCACAGATACGCAGTATTTT.

The chain recombines TRBV5-1 with TRBJ2-2; TRBD1 matches 8 bases. V lost 0 bases to trimming and J lost 4 bases; unmatched junction nucleotides: 5. The CDR3 covers 16 residues. The germline V gene has CDR1 SGHRS and CDR2 YFSETQ. The DNA for the CDR3 is TGCGCCAGCAGCTTGGCAGGGGGCGCGGGCACCGGGGAGCTGTTTTTT. Protein sequence: CASSLAGGAGTGELFF. The full variable domain, in which reference TRBV5-1 and TRBJ2-2 provide the parts outside the CDR3, is KAGVTQTPRYLIKTRGQQVTLSCSPISGHRSVSWYQQTPGQGLQFLFEYFSETQRNKGNFPGRFSGRQFSNSRSEMNVSTLELGDSALYLCASSLAGGAGTGELFFGEGSRLTVL.

V usage is TRBV19 and J usage is TRBJ2-7, with D maybe TRBD1 (6 bases). V dropped 7 bases and J dropped 6 bases, with 16 bases sitting between them. Germline V gives CDR1 LNHDA, CDR2 SQIVND (reference sequence). This CDR3 is 13 amino acids long. For the CDR3, the DNA is TGTGCCAGTACAACACAGGGAGTAAGCGAGCAGTACTTC. It codes for CASTTQGVSEQYF.

The gene calls are TRBV7-9 and TRBJ1-2; D ambiguous. The CDR3 spans 14 residues. The V end lost 7 bases, the J end lost 8 bases, and 20 bases lay between the germline ends. Per the germline V gene, CDR1 is SEHNR and CDR2 is FQNEAQ (reference sequence). The CDR3 DNA follows: TGTGCCAGCACCCTTAGCCTAGGTCCCGGGGGCTACACCTTC. Its protein product is CASTLSLGPGGYTF. The full variable domain, in which reference TRBV7-9 and TRBJ1-2 provide the parts outside the CDR3, is DTGVSQNPRHKITKRGQNVTFRCDPISEHNRLYWYRQTLGQGPEFLTYFQNEAQLEKSRLLSDRFSAERPKGSFSTLEIQRTEQGDSAMYLCASTLSLGPGGYTFGSGTRLTVV.

The J gene is TRBJ2-7, the V gene TRBV2, with TRBD1 matching 10 bases. Trimming at V came to 8 bases and at J to 5 bases, leaving 6 bases not matched to a gene. In germline, CDR1 is SNHLY, CDR2 FYNNEI. The CDR3 extends over 13 amino acids. This CDR3 reads CASWDRGTDEQYF. Written as DNA, the CDR3 is TGTGCCAGCTGGGACAGGGGTACCGACGAGCAGTACTTC.

V is TRBV6-5 and J is TRBJ2-1, with 7 bases aligning to TRBD2. The ends lost 6 bases at V and 4 bases at J; junction bases unmatched: 9. The CDR3 is 15 residues long. Per the germline V gene, CDR1 is MNHEY and CDR2 is SVGAGI. The CDR3 protein is CASRWGGSLYNEQFF. The CDR3 nucleotides read TGTGCCAGCAGATGGGGGGGTAGCCTTTACAATGAGCAGTTCTTC.

The chain recombines TRBV6-1 with TRBJ1-2, with 7 bases identical to TRBD1. The CDR3 consists of 16 residues. In germline, CDR1 is MNHNS, CDR2 SASEGT. Trimming cost V 6 bases and J 0 bases; bases outside gene matches: 10. CDR3 amino acids: CASREYNRGANYGYTF. In nucleotides, the CDR3 is TGTGCCAGCAGGGAATATAACAGGGGAGCTAACTATGGCTACACCTTC.

The V gene is TRBV7-2, the J gene TRBJ2-7, with TRBD2 identical over 14 bases. With 1 base clipped from V and 9 bases from J, the junction kept 2 bases outside the gene matches. This CDR3 has 14 amino acids. Germline values: CDR1 SGHTA, CDR2 FQGNSA. CDR3 nucleotides: TGTGCCAGCAGCTTAGGACTAGCGGGGGGGCCGCAGTACTTC. It encodes CASSLGLAGGPQYF.

The chain has TRBV29-1 and TRBJ2-1; 10 nucleotides align to TRBD2. After removal of 8 bases from V and 7 bases from J, the junction contained 17 bases not matched to a gene. In germline, CDR1 is SQVTM, CDR2 ANQGSEA. The CDR3 covers 16 residues. The CDR3 region is CSPPERGGRLVNEQFF. DNA for the CDR3: TGCAGCCCTCCGGAGCGGGGGGGCCGGTTGGTGAATGAGCAGTTCTTC.

CDR3 in DNA: TGTGCCACCAGTGATTCCGGGCCGCAGGGATACAATGAGCAGTTCTTC. It encodes CATSDSGPQGYNEQFF. The V and J genes are TRBV24-1 and TRBJ2-1; D perhaps matches TRBD1 (5 bases). V lost 2 bases, J lost 4 bases, and 14 bases lay in between. CDR1 KGHDR and CDR2 SFDVKD come from the germline V gene. The CDR3 has 16 residues.

The CDR3 loop is CASSLAGTGGRELFF. The CDR3 DNA is TGTGCCAGCAGCTTGGCCGGGACAGGGGGCAGGGAGCTGTTTTTT. The rearrangement uses TRBV5-5 and TRBJ2-2; 12 bases are shared with TRBD1. The germline V gene encodes CDR1 SGHKS and CDR2 YYEKEE (reference sequence). The CDR3 contains 15 residues. V was pared by 0 bases and J by 9 bases, with 3 bases of the junction left unmatched.

This rearrangement joins TRBV6-4 to TRBJ2-7, with 10 bases that match TRBD1. With V trimmed by 7 bases and J by 2 bases, 8 bases remained unmatched. The germline V gene has CDR1 MRHNA and CDR2 SNTAGT. This CDR3 is built from 15 residues. The CDR3 is CASKHGTGAAYEQYF. The CDR3 nucleotides are TGTGCCAGCAAACATGGGACAGGGGCGGCCTACGAGCAGTACTTC.

CDR3 loop: CASSYSGVSNQPQHF. The CDR3 DNA is TGTGCCAGCAGTTATTCAGGGGTTTCCAATCAGCCCCAGCATTTT. The chain carries TRBV6-5 and TRBJ1-5, with D possibly matching TRBD1 (6 bases). CDR1 is MNHEY and CDR2 is SVGAGI in the germline V gene. V was cut by 3 bases and J by 3 bases, with 12 bases left in between. This CDR3 comprises 15 residues.

V gene TRBV7-8 combines with J gene TRBJ1-5; D is ambiguous. The CDR3 is made up of 17 amino acids. The germline CDR1 and CDR2 sequences are SGHVS and FQNEAQ. V lost 0 bases, J lost 5 bases, and 17 bases lay in between. CDR3 residues: CASSLANAGLFHQPQHF. In nucleotides, the CDR3 is TGTGCCAGCAGCTTAGCAAATGCTGGACTTTTCCATCAGCCCCAGCATTTT.

The rearrangement joins TRBV9 to TRBJ2-1; TRBD1 might be the D (6 bases). CDR1 SGDLS and CDR2 YYNGEE come from the germline V gene. The CDR3 runs to 16 residues. Trimming took off 4 bases at V and 0 bases at J, with 14 bases between the two ends. CDR3 sequence (DNA): TGTGCCAGCAGCCTCCTAGGACAGAGCTCCTACAATGAGCAGTTCTTC. Translating it yields CASSLLGQSSYNEQFF.

The chain has TRBV9 and TRBJ1-2, with D possibly matching TRBD1 (6 bases). The CDR3 totals 14 residues. The germline CDR1 and CDR2 sequences are SGDLS and YYNGEE. Between the trimmed V and J ends, which lost 1 base and 4 bases, there was a span of 11 bases. The CDR3 DNA reads TGTGCCAGCAGCGTACTTGAGGGGGGCTATGGCTACACCTTC. It yields the protein CASSVLEGGYGYTF.

The chain recombines TRBV29-1 with TRBJ1-5; perhaps TRBD1 as D (6 bases). Per the germline V gene, CDR1 is SQVTM and CDR2 is ANQGSEA. CDR3 length equals 14 residues. V gave up 7 bases and J gave up 3 bases, with 16 bases separating them. CDR3 amino acids: CSAAGGGYNQPQHF. The CDR3 bases are TGCAGCGCTGCGGGGGGGGGCTACAATCAGCCCCAGCATTTT.

The chain combines TRBV29-1 with TRBJ2-5, with a weak D call TRBD1 (5 bases). The CDR3 extends over 14 amino acids. V dropped 0 bases and J dropped 5 bases, with 13 bases sitting between them. Germline values: CDR1 SQVTM, CDR2 ANQGSEA. The CDR3 protein is CSVEDKGLGETQYF. The CDR3 region has the DNA TGCAGCGTTGAAGATAAGGGGCTGGGGGAGACCCAGTACTTC.

The rearrangement links TRBV19 to TRBJ1-2, with TRBD1 as a possible D gene (5 bases). CDR1 and CDR2 (germline): LNHDA, SQIVND (reference sequence). V lost 1 base, J lost 3 bases, and 12 bases lay in between. The CDR3 runs 15 residues. CDR3 DNA: TGTGCCAGTAGTATAGGGCAGGGATGGGACTATGGCTACACCTTC. Protein: CASSIGQGWDYGYTF. The complete variable domain, with remaining parts taken from reference TRBV19 and TRBJ1-2, reads DGGITQSPKYLFRKEGQNVTLSCEQNLNHDAMYWYRQDPGQGLRLIYYSQIVNDFQKGDIAEGYSVSREKKESFPLTVTSAQKNPTAFYLCASSIGQGWDYGYTFGSGTRLTVV.

The V call is TRBV14, the J call TRBJ2-7; no clear D. Germline CDR1 is SGHDN and CDR2 is FVKESK. The V gene lost 1 base and the J gene lost 5 bases, with 15 bases spanning the gap. The CDR3 is made up of 15 amino acids. The CDR3, as DNA: TGTGCCAGCAGCCAAGCAGGCAGGTCTTCCCACGAGCAGTACTTC. It encodes CASSQAGRSSHEQYF.

The rearrangement links TRBV6-5 to TRBJ2-7, with D hard to call. V shed 0 bases and J shed 0 bases, with 3 bases lying between them. Germline lookup yields CDR1 MNHEY and CDR2 SVGAGI. This CDR3 has 13 amino acids. DNA for the CDR3: TGTGCCAGCAGTTACTCTCTCTCCTACGAGCAGTACTTC. This gives the protein CASSYSLSYEQYF.

The rearrangement links TRBV11-2 to TRBJ2-5; the match to TRBD2 covers 9 bases. This CDR3 is 16 amino acids long. V shed 6 bases, J shed 7 bases, and the junction held 15 bases outside the gene matches. Germline CDR1 SGHAT, CDR2 FQNNGV. Here the CDR3 DNA reads TGTGCCAGCAGTTTAACCCCGACGACTAGCGGCGGGACCCAGTACTTC. Protein: CASSLTPTTSGGTQYF.

This sequence joins TRBV14 and TRBJ1-6, with D unclear. V lost 0 bases and J 14 bases, leaving 14 bases between the germline ends. CDR1 is SGHDN and CDR2 is FVKESK in the germline V gene. This CDR3 is 14 amino acids long. The CDR3 loop reads CASSQDFGVGALHF. The CDR3, as DNA: TGTGCCAGCAGCCAAGATTTCGGGGTTGGGGCCCTCCACTTT.